A selection of T cell receptor beta chains follows, all from one sample in a study of STAT5B mutations in CD4+ large granular lymphocyte leukemia. Produced via immunoSEQ multiplex PCR; TCRdb's table is partial and in-frame only. The sample consists of more than 20,000 clones, roughly three quarters of them appearing once. Sequenced sample: CD4+ T cells from blood buffy coats. The source is a human donor in good health. Both conserved end residues are part of each CDR3. Each record gives: V gene, J gene, CDR3 protein.

TRBV19,TRBJ2-2,CASSLPSSGELFF
TRBV10-1,TRBJ1-1,CASSDQGEGLNTEAFF
TRBV6-6,TRBJ2-7,CASSPDRGYEQYF
TRBV9,TRBJ1-1,CASSAQQGKAFF
TRBV6-5,TRBJ2-5,CASSYSEGGAQYF
TRBV10-3,TRBJ2-3,CAIRALAAFDTQYF
TRBV21-1,TRBJ1-2,CASPYPGDYYGYTF
TRBV10-3,TRBJ1-1,CAISVLDNTEAFF
TRBV5-8,TRBJ1-2,CASSFTGGVWYGYTF
TRBV30,TRBJ1-1,CAWAQGAEAFF
TRBV5-1,TRBJ1-1,CASSLSIRTANTEAFF
TRBV10-3,TRBJ2-1,CAISPGELAVNEQFF
TRBV11-2,TRBJ1-5,CASSLALHQPQHF
TRBV5-1,TRBJ2-2,CASSLLGQKNTGELFF
TRBV10-3,TRBJ2-7,CAISAGQGKSF
TRBV5-1,TRBJ1-1,CASSLDYRGTEAFF
TRBV7-6,TRBJ2-5,CASSLGWSQGETQYF
TRBV20-1,TRBJ2-7,CSAGGAEQYF
TRBV5-4,TRBJ1-2,CASSLKGLYGYTF
TRBV16,TRBJ2-1,CASSKGLAGYNEQFF
TRBV7-9,TRBJ2-7,CASSLDGYTYEQYF
TRBV5-1,TRBJ2-7,CASSSSSYEQYF
TRBV6-1,TRBJ1-2,CASSESGTIRRTNYGYTF
TRBV10-3,TRBJ2-3,CAISQTGGGRGADTQYF
TRBV9,TRBJ2-7,CASSVGPTGSGDYEQYF
TRBV11-2,TRBJ1-1,CASSIWTETNTEAFF
TRBV11-2,TRBJ2-2,CASRSPGLNTGELFF
TRBV15,TRBJ1-5,CATSNLGGGQPQHF
TRBV30,TRBJ1-1,CAWSVLARATEAFF
TRBV7-6,TRBJ2-2,CASSPTWGQGNTGELFF
TRBV4-1,TRBJ2-7,CASSQQQGLEQYF